This passage covers 11 T cell receptor beta chains from one sample sequenced in a study of patients and donors after allogeneic stem cell transplantation. TCRdb analysed the RT-PCR reads with MiXCR anew, one entry per CDR3 protein. The sample lists about 160,000 distinct CDR3 sequences; 24% were seen once. Source material: blood, either unsorted or a sorted T cell fraction (not recorded which). The receptor set was obtained from a human donor who was either an allogeneic HSCT recipient or a stem cell or donor lymphocyte infusion donor (not recorded which). It is not recorded whose cells these are; they may come from a transplant donor.

This clonotype was found a few times. The chain's CDR3 is CASKYILADTEAFF. CDR3 coding DNA: TGCGCCAGTAAATATATACTGGCCGACACTGAAGCTTTCTTT. The genes are TRBV5-1 and TRBJ1-1; D is ambiguous. Germline assignment: CDR1 SGHRS and CDR2 YFSETQ. The CDR3 sequence is 14 residues long. Trimming removed 8 bases from V and 3 bases from J, with 17 bases in between. The variable domain in full, completed from reference TRBV5-1 and TRBJ1-1, reads KAGVTQTPRYLIKTRGQQVTLSCSPISGHRSVSWYQQTPGQGLQFLFEYFSETQRNKGNFPGRFSGRQFSNSRSEMNVSTLELGDSALYLCASKYILADTEAFFGQGTRLTVV.

As to this clonotype: The CDR3 end shows no conserved phenylalanine or tryptophan, and so a read error is likely. This chain uses TRBV10-3 with TRBJ2-2; weak D call: TRBD2 (6 bases). The V gene lost 3 bases and the J gene lost 3 bases, with 8 bases spanning the gap. Per the germline V gene, CDR1 is ENHRY and CDR2 is SYGVKD. CDR3 length equals 14 residues. CDR3 in amino acids: CAISDLAHTGELFL. The CDR3, as DNA: TGTGCCATCAGTGATCTAGCGCACACCGGGGAGCTGTTTTTG.

The chain combines TRBV29-1 with TRBJ2-3; 10 bases match TRBD1. The CDR3 contains 14 residues. Losses at the gene ends were 4 bases for V and 0 bases for J; bases not matched to a gene: 1. Germline lookup yields CDR1 SQVTM and CDR2 ANQGSEA. CDR3 in DNA: TGCAGCGTTGGACAGGGGGCTAGCACAGATACGCAGTATTTT. Translation gives CSVGQGASTDTQYF.

The chain uses TRBV20-1 and TRBJ1-6; 8 nucleotides match TRBD1. CDR3 length: 15 amino acids. V lost 3 bases to trimming and J lost 0 bases; unmatched junction nucleotides: 1. CDR1 DFQATT and CDR2 SNEGSKA come from the germline V gene (reference sequence). CDR3 DNA sequence: TGCAGTGCTAGTACAGGGGGCTCCTATAATTCACCCCTCCACTTT. This sequence encodes CSASTGGSYNSPLHF.

The chain recombines TRBV12-3 or TRBV12-4 with TRBJ2-7; no firm D call. The CDR3 has 11 residues. The V end lost 4 bases, the J end lost 7 bases, and 8 bases lay between the germline ends. The CDR3 loop reads CASSSSSEQYF. CDR3 nucleotides: TGTGCCAGCAGTTCGAGTTCTGAGCAGTACTTC.

The rearrangement uses TRBV5-6 and TRBJ2-1; D possibly corresponds to TRBD1 (6 bases). V was clipped by 3 bases and J by 10 bases, with 20 bases between them. Germline CDR1 and CDR2: SGHDT and YYEEEE. The CDR3 length is 15 residues. The CDR3 DNA reads TGTGCCAGCAGCTGGCTGGACAGAGGAAGGGGGGAGCAGTTCTTC. Translated: CASSWLDRGRGEQFF.

The table lists this clonotype with a few counts. This chain links TRBV29-1 with TRBJ2-7; D uncertain. Trimming left V 0 bases short and J 0 bases short, with 15 bases between. Germline V gene lookup returns CDR1 SQVTM and CDR2 ANQGSEA. CDR3 length: 16 amino acids. The CDR3 bases are TGCAGCGTTGAAGATGGGGTGTACGGAGACTCCTACGAGCAGTACTTC. Its protein is CSVEDGVYGDSYEQYF.

J is TRBJ1-1 and V is TRBV20-1, with D unclear. CDR1 and CDR2 (germline): DFQATT, SNEGSKA (reference sequence). V was pared by 1 base and J by 3 bases, with 6 bases between. The CDR3 has 12 residues. CDR3 amino acids: CSARVRDTEAFF. The DNA of the CDR3 is TGCAGTGCTAGAGTGAGGGACACTGAAGCTTTCTTT.

V usage is TRBV5-1 and J usage is TRBJ2-7; D unresolved. The V end lost 1 base, the J end lost 1 base, and 9 bases lay between the germline ends. Germline-derived CDR1 and CDR2 are SGHRS and YFSETQ. The CDR3 is made up of 14 amino acids. CDR3 protein: CASSLRRKSYEQYF. The CDR3 DNA sequence: TGCGCCAGCAGCTTGAGGCGCAAGTCCTACGAGCAGTACTTC.

This chain links TRBV3-1 with TRBJ1-1; D remains unclear. Germline assignment: CDR1 LGHDT and CDR2 YNNKEL (reference sequence). The V end lost 3 bases, the J end lost 5 bases, and 7 bases lay between the germline ends. The CDR3 has 12 amino acids. The CDR3, as DNA: TGTGCCAGCAGCCACGGTCTTACTGAAGCTTTCTTT. Encoded protein: CASSHGLTEAFF. The whole variable domain, filled in from reference TRBV3-1 and TRBJ1-1, reads DTAVSQTPKYLVTQMGNDKSIKCEQNLGHDTMYWYKQDSKKFLKIMFSYNNKELIINETVPNRFSPKSPDKAHLNLHINSLELGDSAVYFCASSHGLTEAFFGQGTRLTVV.

The chain has TRBV12-3 or TRBV12-4 and TRBJ2-3, with 10 bases matching TRBD2. The CDR3 sequence is 14 residues long. The J segment lost 3 bases and the V segment lost 8 bases, leaving 5 bases of the junction unmatched. CDR3 loop: CASGIAGGTDTQYF. CDR3 DNA: TGTGCCAGCGGAATAGCGGGAGGAACAGATACGCAGTATTTT.